This T cell receptor (beta chain) appears in the sequencing data of a study of glioma-infiltrating T cells. Study results and limitations: Gliomas, especially low-grade, showed above-expected tissue-blood divergence; non-neoplastic patients showed below. Shared blood CDR3 signature motifs marked patients with low tissue-blood divergence.

Using RNA template, CDR3s of TCR alpha and beta were amplified with iRepertoire arm-PCR. TCRdb ran MiXCR on the multiplex PCR reads and lists one entry per CDR3 protein. This table has approximately 400,000 distinct CDR3 sequences, roughly two fifths appearing once. Note on this clonotype: Its antigen is unidentified.

Per germline, CDR1 SQVTM and CDR2 ANQGSEA. The CDR3 is 13 residues long. Trimming removed 6 bases at V and 5 bases at J, with 16 bases between. The sample taken for sequencing was glioma tissue, nonneoplastic brain tissue, or PBMCs (not recorded which). The V gene is TRBV29-1, the J gene TRBJ1-2, with D possibly TRBD1 on 6 matching bases. The receptor comes from a human donor with low-grade glioma or glioblastoma, undergoing nonglioma brain surgery, or in good health (not recorded which). CDR3 sequence (DNA): TGCAGCGTGGACCTCGACAGGCCATATGGCTACACCTTC. Encoded protein: CSVDLDRPYGYTF.